This record looks at one TCR beta chain sequence and its context. This sample is drawn from a study of cytomegalovirus exposure and HLA in healthy donors. Across the study: Among the 300 to 500 donors who were genotyped, approximately 83% fell in the genetic ancestry cluster that is associated with self-reported Caucasian donors.

V lost 2 bases to trimming and J lost 5 bases; unmatched junction nucleotides: 10. Germline CDR1 KGHSH, CDR2 LQKENI. The CDR3 consists of 16 residues. With 60 Vbeta and 13 Jbeta primers, the PCR was carried out. Clones were read by immunoSEQ multiplex PCR, and TCRdb kept only the in-frame ones, dropping some. The profile shows some 110,000 clones, around 77% of them singletons. This receptor was obtained from a man in his forties or fifties in good health and CMV-seropositive. Material: PBMCs. The chain is built from TRBV18 and TRBJ1-1, with TRBD1 matching 8 bases. The CDR3 sequence is CASSPYETGAGTEAFF. CDR3 nucleotides: TGTGCCAGCTCACCATACGAGACAGGGGCCGGTACTGAAGCTTTCTTT. The full variable domain, with the rest looked up from reference TRBV18 and TRBJ1-1, is NAGVMQNPRHLVRRRGQEARLRCSPMKGHSHVYWYRQLPEEGLKFMVYLQKENIIDESGMPKERFSAEFPKEGPSILRIQQVVRGDSAAYFCASSPYETGAGTEAFFGQGTRLTVV.